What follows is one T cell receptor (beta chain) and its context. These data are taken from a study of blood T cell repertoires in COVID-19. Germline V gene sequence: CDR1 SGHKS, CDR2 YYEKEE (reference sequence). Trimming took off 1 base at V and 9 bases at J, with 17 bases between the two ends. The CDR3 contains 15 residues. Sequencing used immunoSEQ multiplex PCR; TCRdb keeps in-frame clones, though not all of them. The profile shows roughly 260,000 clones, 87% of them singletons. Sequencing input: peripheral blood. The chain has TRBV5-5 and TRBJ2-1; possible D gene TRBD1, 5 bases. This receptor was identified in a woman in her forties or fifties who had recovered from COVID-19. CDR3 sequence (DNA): TGTGCCAGCAGCTTGAGGGTGACCGAAAGGGGTGAGCAGTTCTTC. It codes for CASSLRVTERGEQFF.